These T cell receptor beta chains were read from a single sample in a study of STAT5B mutations in CD4+ large granular lymphocyte leukemia. Here immunoSEQ multiplex PCR was the method, and the copy in TCRdb shows in-frame clones only, minus some. Of 30,000 to 40,000 clones listed, just over 75% are singletons. The sequenced sample consisted of CD4+ T cells from blood buffy coats. These receptors were obtained from a human donor in good health. CDR3s include the opening cysteine and the closing phenylalanine or tryptophan. D genes are given only for firm matches. Expanded clones are given a class, and other clones once, few, many or no size at all.

TRBV4-2	TRBJ2-1	TRBD1	.	TGTGCCAGCAGCCAAAGGACAGGGGCAAACAATGAGCAGTTCTTC	CASSQRTGANNEQFF
TRBV5-4	TRBJ2-2	TRBD2	.	TGTGCCAGCAGCCGGGGGGGCCTCACCGGGGAGCTGTTTTTT	CASSRGGLTGELFF
TRBV7-9	TRBJ2-4	TRBD1	.	TGTGCCAGCAGCCCGCGGGACAGGGGAGCCAAAAACATTCAGTACTTC	CASSPRDRGAKNIQYF
TRBV10-3	TRBJ2-3	TRBD2	.	TGTGCCATCGCCGCGGGGGGTAGCACAGATACGCAGTATTTT	CAIAAGGSTDTQYF
TRBV27	TRBJ1-5	TRBD1	.	TGTGCCAGCAGACCGACAGGGTCAGGCAATCAGCCCCAGCATTTT	CASRPTGSGNQPQHF
TRBV5-4	TRBJ2-2	.	.	TGTGCCTTCCGTGCGGAAAATGCCGGGGAGCTGTTTTTT	CAFRAENAGELFF
TRBV19	TRBJ1-5	.	.	TGTGCCAGTAGTGATACTCAGGGGTGGCCCCAGCATTTT	CASSDTQGWPQHF
TRBV28	TRBJ2-5	.	.	TGTGCCAGCAACTACGCAGGGGGGGCGCTTGAGACCCAGTACTTC	CASNYAGGALETQYF
TRBV7-2	TRBJ1-2	.	.	TGTGCCAGCAGCCCCCAGACAGGCGACGGCTACACCTTC	CASSPQTGDGYTF
TRBV11-2	TRBJ1-1	.	.	TGTGCCAGCAGCTTATTTGCAGGGCGCGGCACTGAAGCTTTCTTT	CASSLFAGRGTEAFF
TRBV29-1	TRBJ1-1	.	.	TGCAGCGTAGGGGCCCCTAGGAGCACTGAAGCTTTCTTT	CSVGAPRSTEAFF
TRBV2	TRBJ2-3	.	.	TGTGCCAGCAACCGGCAGGGTGCAGATACGCAGTATTTT	CASNRQGADTQYF
TRBV7-9	TRBJ1-1	TRBD1	few	TGTGCCAGCAGCTTAGGACAGGGTGCTGAAGCTTTCTTT	CASSLGQGAEAFF
TRBV11-1	TRBJ2-1	.	.	TGTGCCAGCACCCGACAGGCTACTCTTGAGCAGTTCTTC	CASTRQATLEQFF
TRBV9	TRBJ1-2	TRBD1	.	TGTGCCAGCAGCCCCCTCGGACAGGGACAGTATGGCTACACCTTC	CASSPLGQGQYGYTF
TRBV7-2	TRBJ1-1	.	few	TGTGCCAGCAGCTTTCAATCTCAGAGCACTGAAGCTTTCTTT	CASSFQSQSTEAFF
TRBV7-3	TRBJ2-2	.	.	TGTGCCAGCAGCTTGGATGACGGGGAGCTGTTTTTT	CASSLDDGELFF
TRBV18	TRBJ1-1	.	.	TGTGCCAGCTCACCTCGGCCTGACACTGAAGCTTTCTTT	CASSPRPDTEAFF
TRBV4-2	TRBJ2-3	TRBD2	few	TGTGCCAGCAGCCAAGGACTAGCGGCGTTGGGTACGCAGTATTTT	CASSQGLAALGTQYF
TRBV7-2	TRBJ2-5	.	.	TGTGCCAGCTGTCCCTCGGGCCGAAGACAGACCCAGTACTTC	CASCPSGRRQTQYF
TRBV5-8	TRBJ2-7	.	.	TGTGCCAGCAGCTTGGCAAGGGGGGGGACCTACGAGCAGTACTTC	CASSLARGGTYEQYF
TRBV6-6	TRBJ1-1	.	.	TGTGCCAGCAGTTACGGTCAAGGAACGAACACTGAAGCTTTCTTT	CASSYGQGTNTEAFF
TRBV4-2	TRBJ1-2	.	.	TGTGCCAGCAGCCAAGCGGGACAAAACTATGGCTACACCTTC	CASSQAGQNYGYTF
TRBV7-2	TRBJ2-3	TRBD2	.	TGTGCCAGCAGCTTAGGCGGGGGGGCTCTTCGGTCAGATACGCAGTATTTT	CASSLGGGALRSDTQYF
TRBV6-6	TRBJ2-3	.	once	TGTGCCAGCAGTTCTTCCGGATACCTCACAGATACGCAGTATTTT	CASSSSGYLTDTQYF
TRBV7-8	TRBJ1-3	.	.	TGTGCCAGCAGCCCCCCCAGGGGAATGTTCTACACCATATATTTT	CASSPPRGMFYTIYF
TRBV5-1	TRBJ2-1	TRBD2	once	TGCGCCAGCAGCCCAACTAGCGGGAGGGCCAACAATGAGCAGTTCTTC	CASSPTSGRANNEQFF
TRBV11-3	TRBJ2-5	.	.	TGTGCCAGCAGCTCCGCCTACGAAAGGGGACAAGAGACCCAGTACTTC	CASSSAYERGQETQYF
TRBV5-4	TRBJ2-7	.	.	TGTGCCAGCACGGACGGCTCCTACGAGCAGTACTTC	CASTDGSYEQYF
TRBV9	TRBJ2-3	TRBD2	.	TGTGCCAGCAGCGTAGTTGGTAGCGGGAGAGCAGATACGCAGTATTTT	CASSVVGSGRADTQYF
TRBV7-2	TRBJ1-4	.	.	TGTGCCAGCAGCTTACAAAATGAAAAACTGTTTTTT	CASSLQNEKLFF
TRBV2	TRBJ2-7	.	.	TGTGCCAGCAGTGGGTACTACGAGCAGTACTTC	CASSGYYEQYF
TRBV5-1	TRBJ1-5	.	few	TGCGCCAGCAGACGGACAGTTAGCAATCAGCCCCAGCATTTT	CASRRTVSNQPQHF
TRBV20-1	TRBJ2-2	.	.	TGCAGTGCTCCGGTAATCGGGGAGCTGTTTTTT	CSAPVIGELFF
TRBV12-5	TRBJ2-7	.	.	TGTGCTAGTGGTTTGGTTTCTGGGCAGTACTTC	CASGLVSGQYF
TRBV9	TRBJ1-1	.	.	TGTGCCAGCAGTCGGTACATCGTGAACACTGAAGCTTTCTTT	CASSRYIVNTEAFF
TRBV5-1	TRBJ2-2	.	.	TGCGCCAGCAGCGGCCTCAGCACCACCTCGGAGCTGTTTTTT	CASSGLSTTSELFF
TRBV6-6	TRBJ2-7	.	few	TGTGCCAGCAGGGTGGGTGGAGCGGATACCTACGAGCAGTACTTC	CASRVGGADTYEQYF
TRBV19	TRBJ1-6	.	once	TGTGCCAGTAGTATATTCCCTTCCTACGATTCACCCCTCCACTTT	CASSIFPSYDSPLHF
TRBV7-8	TRBJ1-4	.	.	TGTGCCAGCAGCCCGGACAGACACCGGGCACTAGAAAAACTGTTTTTT	CASSPDRHRALEKLFF
TRBV6-6	TRBJ2-3	.	.	TGTGCCAGCAGCCCCGGTTGGACCTCGACAGATACGCAGTATTTT	CASSPGWTSTDTQYF
TRBV4-1	TRBJ2-5	TRBD1	.	TGCGCCAGCAGCCAAGTAGGAGGACAGGGAGGAGAGACCCAGTACTTC	CASSQVGGQGGETQYF
TRBV19	TRBJ2-2	.	.	TGTGCCAGTAGTATAGCGGGGTCCGACGGGGAGCTGTTTTTT	CASSIAGSDGELFF
TRBV18	TRBJ1-1	.	few	TGTGCCAGCTCCCAGACTCCAAGGGACACTGAAGCTTTCTTT	CASSQTPRDTEAFF
TRBV6-6	TRBJ2-7	.	.	TGTGCCAGCAGTTCGCATGGACCCGGGGAGCAGTACTTC	CASSSHGPGEQYF